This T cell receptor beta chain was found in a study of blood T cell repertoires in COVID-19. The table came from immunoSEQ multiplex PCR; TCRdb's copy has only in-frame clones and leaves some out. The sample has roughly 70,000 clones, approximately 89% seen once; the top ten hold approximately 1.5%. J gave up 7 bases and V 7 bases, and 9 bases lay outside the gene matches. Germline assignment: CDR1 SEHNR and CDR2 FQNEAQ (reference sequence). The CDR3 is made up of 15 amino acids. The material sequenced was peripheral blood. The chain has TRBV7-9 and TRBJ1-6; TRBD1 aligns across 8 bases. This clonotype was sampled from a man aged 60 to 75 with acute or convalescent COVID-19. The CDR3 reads CASIGGTGPNSPLHF. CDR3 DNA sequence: TGTGCCAGCATCGGGGGGACAGGCCCCAATTCACCCCTCCACTTT.